The T cell receptor beta chain under discussion was sequenced for a study of control samples from healthy donors and cancer patients. This CDR3 comprises 16 residues. The trim removed 3 bases at V and 5 bases at J, leaving 10 bases unmatched. Germline V lookup: CDR1 SGHVS, CDR2 FQNEAQ. Sequencing was performed with immunoSEQ multiplex PCR; in TCRdb, only in-frame clones are kept and a portion is missing. The sample lists 150,000 to 200,000 clones, 85% to 95% occurring once. This receptor was identified in a young man in good health. V gene TRBV7-8 combines with J gene TRBJ2-5; TRBD2 agrees at 9 bases. The source material was blood. CDR3 DNA: TGTGCCAGCAGCTTGCACCAGCGGGGGGTAGGGGAGACCCAGTACTTC. Its translation: CASSLHQRGVGETQYF.